The clone carrying this TCR beta chain has a count of ten or more. Per the authors' pipeline: Nucleated cell number was recorded as an estimate derived from reference gene primer amplification. Using immunoSEQ multiplex PCR, the repertoire was profiled, and TCRdb retains in-frame clones only, with some absent. V, J and clone size derive from that table, while D and trimming were established from the DNA sequence. The sample includes 150,000 to 190,000 clones, around 80% seen only once; the top ten take under 9.5%. This record belongs to a study of blood T cell repertoires in COVID-19. The trim removed 0 bases at V and 5 bases at J, leaving 6 bases unmatched. The length of the CDR3 is 18 residues. The germline V gene has CDR1 MGHDK and CDR2 SYGVNS. Participant ages covered about 18 to 100 years across around 25 US areas. Cohorts were assigned according to the clinical history that participants reported. Resolution of symptoms, clearance, or two negative PCRs was present in recovered Cohort 3 donors.

The sample taken for sequencing was PBMCs or T cells enriched from blood (not recorded which). The chain carries TRBV25-1 and TRBJ2-1; 14 nucleotides line up with TRBD2. The TCR sequence derives from a man aged 45-65 years who had recovered from COVID-19. The CDR3 loop is CASSEYAGTSGGHNEQFF. The CDR3 DNA reads TGTGCCAGCAGTGAATATGCAGGGACTAGCGGGGGCCACAATGAGCAGTTCTTC.